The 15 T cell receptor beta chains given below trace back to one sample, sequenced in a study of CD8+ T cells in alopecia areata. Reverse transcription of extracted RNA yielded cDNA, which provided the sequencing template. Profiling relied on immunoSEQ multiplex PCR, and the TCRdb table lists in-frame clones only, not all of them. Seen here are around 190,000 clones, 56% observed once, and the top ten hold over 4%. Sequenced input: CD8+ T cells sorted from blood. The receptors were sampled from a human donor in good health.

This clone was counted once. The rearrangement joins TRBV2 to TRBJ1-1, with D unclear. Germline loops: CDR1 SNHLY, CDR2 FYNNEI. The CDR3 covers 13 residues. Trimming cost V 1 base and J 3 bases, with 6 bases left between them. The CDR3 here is CASSEGSYTEAFF. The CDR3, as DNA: TGTGCCAGCAGTGAAGGATCATACACTGAAGCTTTCTTT.

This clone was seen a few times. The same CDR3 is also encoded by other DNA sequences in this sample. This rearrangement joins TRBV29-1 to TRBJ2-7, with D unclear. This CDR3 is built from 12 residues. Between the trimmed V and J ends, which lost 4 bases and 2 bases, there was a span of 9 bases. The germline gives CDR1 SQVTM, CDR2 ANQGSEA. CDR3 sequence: CSVGAGPYEQYF. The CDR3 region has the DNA TGCAGCGTTGGAGCCGGTCCCTACGAGCAGTACTTC.

As DNA, the CDR3 is TGTGCCAGCAGCTTAGGAGGGCTAGCGGGGGAATCTGGCTACGAGCAGTACTTC. Translation gives CASSLGGLAGESGYEQYF. The V and J genes are TRBV11-2 and TRBJ2-7; 10 bases match TRBD2. There are 18 residues in the CDR3. The junction had 12 bases not matched to a gene; V was cut back by 1 base and J by 3 bases. Germline-derived CDR1 and CDR2 are SGHAT and FQNNGV.

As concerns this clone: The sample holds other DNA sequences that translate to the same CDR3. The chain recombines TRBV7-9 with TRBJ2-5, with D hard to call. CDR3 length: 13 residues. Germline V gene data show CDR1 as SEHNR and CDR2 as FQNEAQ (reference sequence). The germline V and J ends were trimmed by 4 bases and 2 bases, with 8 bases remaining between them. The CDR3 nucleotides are TGTGCCAGCAGCTCCCGTGGTCAAGAGACCCAGTACTTC. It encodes CASSSRGQETQYF.

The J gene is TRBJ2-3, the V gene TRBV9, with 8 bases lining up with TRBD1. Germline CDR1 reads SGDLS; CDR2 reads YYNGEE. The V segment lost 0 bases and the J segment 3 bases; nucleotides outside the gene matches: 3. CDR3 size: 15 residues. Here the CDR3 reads CASSVEGDRTDTQYF. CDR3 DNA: TGTGCCAGCAGCGTAGAGGGGGACAGGACAGATACGCAGTATTTT.

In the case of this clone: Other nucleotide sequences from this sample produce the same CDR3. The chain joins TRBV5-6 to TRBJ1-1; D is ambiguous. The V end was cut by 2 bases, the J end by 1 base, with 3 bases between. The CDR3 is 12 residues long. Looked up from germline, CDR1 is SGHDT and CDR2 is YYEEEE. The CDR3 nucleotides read TGTGCCAGCAGCTTACCGAACACTGAAGCTTTCTTT. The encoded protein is CASSLPNTEAFF.

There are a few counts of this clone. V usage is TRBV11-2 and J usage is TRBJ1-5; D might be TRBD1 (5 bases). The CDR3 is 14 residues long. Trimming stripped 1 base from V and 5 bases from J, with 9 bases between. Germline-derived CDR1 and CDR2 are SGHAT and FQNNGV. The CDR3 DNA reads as TGTGCCAGCAGCTTAGGCCAGGGTCATCAGCCCCAGCATTTT. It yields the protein CASSLGQGHQPQHF.

CDR3 nucleotides: TGTGCCAGCAGCCAAAGGGGTCAGCCCCAGCATTTT. The encoded protein is CASSQRGQPQHF. The rearrangement uses TRBV13 and TRBJ1-5, with TRBD1 as a possible D gene (5 bases). Trimming removed 5 bases at V and 6 bases at J, with 8 bases between. The germline CDR1 and CDR2 sequences are PRHDT and FYEKMQ (reference sequence). CDR3 length: 12 amino acids.

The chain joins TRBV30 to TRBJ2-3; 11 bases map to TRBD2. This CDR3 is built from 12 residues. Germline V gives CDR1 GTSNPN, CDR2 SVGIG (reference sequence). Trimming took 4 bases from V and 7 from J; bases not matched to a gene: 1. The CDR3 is CAWTSGGNTQYF. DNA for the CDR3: TGTGCCTGGACTAGCGGGGGGAATACGCAGTATTTT.

The CDR3 loop reads CAWIGAGGKAEQFF. The CDR3, as DNA: TGTGCCTGGATTGGTGCGGGGGGTAAGGCTGAGCAGTTCTTC. The chain has TRBV30 and TRBJ2-1; 8 bases line up with TRBD2. The junction had 11 bases not matched to a gene; V was cut back by 4 bases and J by 9 bases. Germline CDR1 GTSNPN, CDR2 SVGIG (reference sequence). The CDR3 loop spans 14 amino acids.

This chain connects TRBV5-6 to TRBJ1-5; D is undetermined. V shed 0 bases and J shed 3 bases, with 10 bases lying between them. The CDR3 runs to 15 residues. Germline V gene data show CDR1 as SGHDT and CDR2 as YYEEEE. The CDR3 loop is CASSLGGSDNQPQHF. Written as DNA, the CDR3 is TGTGCCAGCAGCTTGGGAGGGTCGGACAATCAGCCCCAGCATTTT. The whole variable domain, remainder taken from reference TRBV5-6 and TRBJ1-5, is DAGVTQSPTHLIKTRGQQVTLRCSPKSGHDTVSWYQQALGQGPQFIFQYYEEEERQRGNFPDRFSGHQFPNYSSELNVNALLLGDSALYLCASSLGGSDNQPQHFGDGTRLSIL.

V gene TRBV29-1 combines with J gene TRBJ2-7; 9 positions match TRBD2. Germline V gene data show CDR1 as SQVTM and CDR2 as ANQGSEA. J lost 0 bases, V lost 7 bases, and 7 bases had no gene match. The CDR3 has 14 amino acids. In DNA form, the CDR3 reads TGCAGCGCCCGCGGGGGGGCGAACTCCTACGAGCAGTACTTC. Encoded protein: CSARGGANSYEQYF.

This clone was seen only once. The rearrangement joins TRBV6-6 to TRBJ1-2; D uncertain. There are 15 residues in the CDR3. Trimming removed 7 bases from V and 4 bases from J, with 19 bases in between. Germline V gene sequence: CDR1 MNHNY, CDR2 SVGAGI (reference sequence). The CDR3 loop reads CASTPGVLAGYGYTF. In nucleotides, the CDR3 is TGTGCCAGCACTCCCGGCGTGTTGGCCGGCTATGGCTACACCTTC.

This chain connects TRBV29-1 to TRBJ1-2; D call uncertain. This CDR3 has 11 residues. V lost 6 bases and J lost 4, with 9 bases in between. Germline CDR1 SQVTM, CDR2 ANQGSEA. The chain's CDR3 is CSVPKGYGYTF. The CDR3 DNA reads TGCAGCGTCCCCAAAGGCTATGGCTACACCTTC.

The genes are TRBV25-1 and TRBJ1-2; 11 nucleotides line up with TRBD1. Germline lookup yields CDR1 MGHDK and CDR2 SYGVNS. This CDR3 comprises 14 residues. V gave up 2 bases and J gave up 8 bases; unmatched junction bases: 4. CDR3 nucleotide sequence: TGTGCCAGCAGTGAACCGGGACAGGGGGGAGGCTACACCTTC. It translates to CASSEPGQGGGYTF.